One and the same sample provided the 26 T cell receptor beta chains below, sequenced in a study of blood T cell repertoires in COVID-19. Clones were read by immunoSEQ multiplex PCR, and TCRdb kept only the in-frame ones, dropping some. The sample lists about 280,000 clones; roughly 87% were seen once. Sequenced input: peripheral blood. Source of these receptors: a man between 18 and 29 years old with active or convalescent COVID-19.

The rearrangement uses TRBV5-1 and TRBJ2-3, with no clear D. The CDR3 totals 15 residues. Germline values: CDR1 SGHRS, CDR2 YFSETQ. The germline V and J ends were trimmed by 4 bases and 2 bases, with 14 bases remaining between them. CDR3 sequence: CASSIQRMITDTQYF. The CDR3 DNA follows: TGCGCCAGCAGCATCCAGAGGATGATCACAGATACGCAGTATTTT.

The count of this clone is one. This chain joins TRBV6-4 and TRBJ2-1; tentative D call: TRBD1 (5 bases). The CDR3 totals 16 residues. Trimming left V 2 bases short and J 0 bases short, with 11 bases between. CDR1 and CDR2 (germline): MRHNA, SNTAGT. CDR3 sequence: CASSDGYRNSYNEQFF. The CDR3 DNA reads TGTGCCAGCAGTGACGGATACAGGAACTCCTACAATGAGCAGTTCTTC.

V is TRBV13 and J is TRBJ2-3, with TRBD2 matching 8 bases. The CDR3 runs to 15 residues. The germline V gene has CDR1 PRHDT and CDR2 FYEKMQ (reference sequence). After removal of 3 bases from V and 4 bases from J, the junction contained 6 bases not matched to a gene. CDR3 bases: TGTGCCAGCAGCTTCGAGATAGCGGGATCAGATACGCAGTATTTT. This sequence encodes CASSFEIAGSDTQYF.

This clone was recorded a few times. The rearrangement joins TRBV4-1 to TRBJ1-5; the D is unclear. V lost 1 base to trimming and J lost 5 bases, with 15 bases between them. Germline-derived CDR1 and CDR2 are MGHRA and YSYEKL. This CDR3 has 16 residues. This chain's CDR3 is CASSQGLRGGHQPQHF. CDR3 in DNA: TGCGCCAGCAGCCAAGGTTTACGGGGAGGGCATCAGCCCCAGCATTTT.

This clone was recorded once. This chain links TRBV19 with TRBJ2-3; TRBD2 matches at 10 bases. This CDR3 comprises 15 residues. From germline, CDR1 is LNHDA and CDR2 SQIVND (reference sequence). The J segment lost 5 bases and the V segment lost 6 bases, leaving 8 bases of the junction unmatched. The CDR3 spells CASRRLAGGLDTQYF. As DNA, the CDR3 is TGTGCCAGTAGGAGATTAGCGGGGGGTCTAGATACGCAGTATTTT.

The chain links TRBV7-9 to TRBJ2-1; 10 bases align to TRBD2. With 5 bases clipped from V and 4 bases from J, the junction kept 8 bases outside the gene matches. Germline values: CDR1 SEHNR, CDR2 FQNEAQ (reference sequence). This CDR3 comprises 16 residues. The CDR3 DNA is TGTGCCAGCAGCAATTCCGGGACTAGCGCGTACAATGAGCAGTTCTTC. This sequence encodes CASSNSGTSAYNEQFF.

This clone showed up many times. The chain couples TRBV6-5 to TRBJ2-7, with D possibly matching TRBD1 (5 bases). Trimming took off 2 bases at V and 2 bases at J, with 10 bases between the two ends. This CDR3 contains 14 residues. Per the germline V gene, CDR1 is MNHEY and CDR2 is SVGAGI. For the CDR3, the DNA is TGTGCCAGCAGTTACGACAGAGGAGCCTACGAGCAGTACTTC. This encodes CASSYDRGAYEQYF.

V gene TRBV7-6 combines with J gene TRBJ2-3; 10 nucleotides line up with TRBD2. Losses at the gene ends were 2 bases for V and 1 base for J; bases not matched to a gene: 0. This CDR3 region has 15 residues. Per germline, CDR1 SGHVS and CDR2 FNYEAQ. The CDR3 here is CASSLLAGGTDTQYF. The CDR3 nucleotides read TGTGCCAGCAGCTTACTAGCGGGGGGCACAGATACGCAGTATTTT.

This clone occurred once. The genes are TRBV6-6 and TRBJ2-7; TRBD1 aligns across 7 bases. The length of the CDR3 is 14 residues. Germline CDR1 is MNHNY and CDR2 is SVGAGI (reference sequence). V gave up 2 bases and J gave up 4 bases; unmatched junction bases: 5. The CDR3 DNA reads as TGTGCCAGCAGTTACCCGGGACAGACGTACGAGCAGTACTTC. Its translation is CASSYPGQTYEQYF.

The rearrangement uses TRBV14 and TRBJ2-7; the match to TRBD2 covers 8 bases. The germline gives CDR1 SGHDN, CDR2 FVKESK. This CDR3 has 14 amino acids. J gave up 3 bases and V 2 bases, and 3 bases lay outside the gene matches. The CDR3, as DNA: TGTGCCAGCAGCCAACGGGGGGGTGTCTACGAGCAGTACTTC. Protein sequence: CASSQRGGVYEQYF.

V gene TRBV19 combines with J gene TRBJ2-1; 8 nucleotides match TRBD2. Germline V gene lookup returns CDR1 LNHDA and CDR2 SQIVND (reference sequence). The CDR3 has 16 residues. V shed 0 bases and J 4 bases; nucleotides not matched to a gene: 5. The CDR3 here is CASSIEGGGRYNEQFF. The CDR3 nucleotides read TGTGCCAGTAGTATAGAAGGCGGGGGGCGATACAATGAGCAGTTCTTC.

Here the CDR3 reads CASNYRGFYSYEQYF. CDR3 DNA: TGTGCCAGCAACTACAGGGGATTTTACTCCTACGAGCAGTACTTC. The chain links TRBV5-6 to TRBJ2-7; 7 nucleotides line up with TRBD1. The germline V gene encodes CDR1 SGHDT and CDR2 YYEEEE. The trim removed 6 bases at V and 0 bases at J, leaving 9 bases unmatched. The CDR3 extends over 15 amino acids.

The rearrangement joins TRBV4-3 to TRBJ1-2; 10 bases match TRBD1. This CDR3 comprises 15 residues. V was clipped by 0 bases and J by 8 bases; unmatched bases: 6. In germline, CDR1 is LGHNA, CDR2 YSLEER. This chain's CDR3 is CASSQDRGQGYGYTF. The CDR3 coding sequence is TGCGCCAGCAGCCAAGATCGGGGACAGGGGTACGGCTACACCTTC.

V usage is TRBV29-1 and J usage is TRBJ1-1; 7 nucleotides align to TRBD1. With 6 bases clipped from V and 6 bases from J, the junction kept 7 bases outside the gene matches. The CDR3 extends over 12 amino acids. Looked up from germline, CDR1 is SQVTM and CDR2 is ANQGSEA. CDR3 nucleotides: TGCAGCGTGCGGACAGGAGAGGCTGAAGCTTTCTTT. It codes for CSVRTGEAEAFF.

This sequence joins TRBV6-2 or TRBV6-3 and TRBJ2-7; weak D call: TRBD1 (6 bases). CDR3 length: 14 residues. Trimming left V 2 bases short and J 2 bases short, with 10 bases between. Germline V CDR1 and CDR2: MNHEY, SVGEGT. The CDR3 sequence: CASSYRGGPYEQYF. Here the CDR3 DNA reads TGTGCCAGCAGTTACCGAGGGGGTCCCTACGAGCAGTACTTC.

The chain carries TRBV21-1 and TRBJ2-7; the DNA was not compared with TRBD2, the D call given in the table. TRBV21-1 is described as a pseudogene. CDR3 size: 19 residues. CDR3 in DNA: TGTGCCAGCAGCAAAGAGGGTAGCGGGGGGCCAAGGAGCTCCTACGAGCAGTACTTC. This translates into CASSKEGSGGPRSSYEQYF.

This clone was detected only once. The rearrangement joins TRBV6-2 or TRBV6-3 to TRBJ2-7; weak D call: TRBD1 (5 bases). V lost 5 bases and J lost 0, with 11 bases in between. CDR1 and CDR2 from the germline V gene are MNHEY and SVGEGT. This CDR3 has 14 residues. The CDR3 DNA reads TGTGCCAGCAGTGTGACAGAAAGCTCCTACGAGCAGTACTTC. Translating gives CASSVTESSYEQYF.

This rearrangement joins TRBV19 to TRBJ2-7, with 9 bases identical to TRBD1. This CDR3 has 14 residues. V shed 4 bases, J shed 0 bases, and the junction held 1 base outside the gene matches. Per the germline V gene, CDR1 is LNHDA and CDR2 is SQIVND (reference sequence). The CDR3 is CASSKQGASYEQYF. The CDR3 nucleotides are TGTGCCAGTAGTAAACAGGGGGCCTCCTACGAGCAGTACTTC.

The rearrangement joins TRBV27 to TRBJ2-2, with D possibly matching TRBD2 (6 bases). Germline lookup yields CDR1 MNHEY and CDR2 SMNVEV (reference sequence). V lost 10 bases to trimming and J lost 3 bases, with 18 bases between them. CDR3 length: 15 amino acids. The CDR3 DNA reads TGTGCCACCAGCTTCGGGTGGGGGGACACCGGGGAGCTGTTTTTT. Its translation is CATSFGWGDTGELFF.

The V call is TRBV19, the J call TRBJ1-1, with D unclear. CDR3 length: 12 amino acids. Trimming left V 6 bases short and J 7 bases short, with 12 bases between. Germline CDR1 LNHDA, CDR2 SQIVND (reference sequence). CDR3 region: CASRVGRVEAFF. CDR3 in DNA: TGTGCCAGTAGGGTTGGGAGAGTTGAAGCTTTCTTT.

The rearrangement uses TRBV19 and TRBJ1-3, with D unresolved. This CDR3 spans 13 amino acids. Trimming took off 7 bases at V and 0 bases at J, with 7 bases between the two ends. CDR1 LNHDA and CDR2 SQIVND come from the germline V gene (reference sequence). CDR3 bases: TGTGCCAGTACCTCACACTCTGGAAACACCATATATTTT. Its protein is CASTSHSGNTIYF.

This sequence joins TRBV5-6 and TRBJ2-3, with 7 bases lining up with TRBD2. The CDR3 extends over 14 amino acids. V shed 4 bases and J 12 bases; nucleotides not matched to a gene: 14. Germline CDR1 and CDR2: SGHDT and YYEEEE. CDR3 region: CASSPFFGTNDQYF. The CDR3, as DNA: TGTGCCAGCAGCCCCTTTTTCGGGACTAATGATCAGTATTTT.

This chain connects TRBV6-2 or TRBV6-3 to TRBJ2-3; 9 bases are a match to TRBD2. The CDR3 loop spans 14 amino acids. Germline V CDR1 and CDR2: MNHEY, SVGEGT. V was clipped by 6 bases and J by 4 bases; unmatched bases: 5. Here the CDR3 reads CASSAGGPADTQYF. The CDR3 nucleotides read TGTGCCAGCAGCGCGGGGGGGCCAGCAGATACGCAGTATTTT.

The chain uses TRBV9 and TRBJ1-2; the match to TRBD1 covers 11 bases. Germline V gene sequence: CDR1 SGDLS, CDR2 YYNGEE. The CDR3 runs 14 residues. V gave up 3 bases and J gave up 6 bases; unmatched junction bases: 4. CDR3 coding DNA: TGTGCCAGCAGCGACGGACAGGGGGCGGATGGCTACACCTTC. Translating it yields CASSDGQGADGYTF.

V is TRBV7-7 and J is TRBJ1-1, with a tentative D call TRBD1 (6 bases). V was pared by 5 bases and J by 0 bases, with 7 bases between. The CDR3 has 13 residues. Germline CDR1 is SSHAT and CDR2 is FNYEAQ (reference sequence). CDR3 nucleotide sequence: TGTGCCAGCAGCACAGGGCTGAACACTGAAGCTTTCTTT. Its protein is CASSTGLNTEAFF.

The chain recombines TRBV2 with TRBJ2-1; 16 nucleotides match TRBD2. CDR1 is SNHLY, CDR2 FYNNEI, per germline. V lost 4 bases to trimming and J lost 6 bases; unmatched junction nucleotides: 6. CDR3 length: 17 amino acids. CDR3: CASSAGTSGGVRNEQFF. The CDR3 DNA reads as TGTGCCAGCAGTGCCGGGACTAGCGGGGGGGTTCGCAATGAGCAGTTCTTC. Full variable domain (rest looked up from reference TRBV2 and TRBJ2-1): EPEVTQTPSHQVTQMGQEVILRCVPISNHLYFYWYRQILGQKVEFLVSFYNNEISEKSEIFDDQFSVERPDGSNFTLKIRSTKLEDSAMYFCASSAGTSGGVRNEQFFGPGTRLTVL.